The rows below give T cell receptor beta chains drawn from one sample of a study of blood T cells in healthy people across ages. MiXCR, run by TCRdb on the 5' RACE reads, gives a single entry per CDR3 protein. The sample has approximately 1.5 million distinct CDR3 sequences; roughly 32% are singletons. The sample comprised blood. The receptors shown here come from a woman in her thirties in good health. The CDR3 runs from the conserved cysteine through the conserved F or W. D genes are given only for firm matches. The size of a clone is reported for some rows only, either as once, few or many, or as a class for expanded clones.

length	V	size	D	J	CDR3	DNA
15	TRBV7-2	once	TRBD1	TRBJ2-7	CASSLYKGASYEQYF	TGTGCCAGCAGCTTATATAAGGGGGCCTCCTACGAGCAGTACTTC
13	TRBV18	once	NA	TRBJ2-1	CASSLQPIDEQFF	TGTGCCAGCTCACTACAACCCATCGATGAGCAGTTCTTC
17	TRBV3-1	NA	NA	TRBJ2-5	CASSQDSWAGIRETQYF	TGTGCCAGCAGCCAAGATTCGTGGGCAGGGATACGGGAGACCCAGTACTTC
13	TRBV20-1	few	NA	TRBJ2-5	CSAKGTPEETQYF	TGCAGTGCTAAGGGGACGCCCGAAGAGACCCAGTACTTC
14	TRBV7-3	few	NA	TRBJ2-3	CASSPTPVTDTQYF	TGTGCCAGCAGCCCGACTCCAGTCACAGATACGCAGTATTTT
17	TRBV4-2	NA	NA	TRBJ1-4	CASSQEERAWANEKLFF	TGTGCCAGCAGCCAAGAGGAGAGGGCCTGGGCTAATGAAAAGCTGTTTTTT
18	TRBV7-9	NA	TRBD2	TRBJ2-1	CASSTNTGPAGRSNEQFF	TGTGCCAGCAGCACGAACACCGGACCAGCGGGGCGCAGCAATGAGCAGTTCTTC
11	TRBV20-1	NA	TRBD2	TRBJ2-7	CSALGRDEQYF	TGCAGTGCCTTGGGGAGGGACGAGCAGTACTTC
15	TRBV7-8	few	NA	TRBJ1-6	CASSGPRGVAGSLHF	TGTGCCAGCAGCGGCCCTCGTGGGGTCGCGGGGTCCCTCCACTTT
11	TRBV20-1	few	NA	TRBJ2-3	CSASGANTQYF	TGCAGTGCTAGCGGGGCGAATACGCAGTATTTT
11	TRBV6-6	NA	NA	TRBJ1-1	CASQGFPEAFF	TGTGCCAGTCAGGGGTTTCCTGAAGCTTTCTTT
16	TRBV20-1	NA	TRBD2	TRBJ2-3	CSARDSSSGPTDTQYF	TGCAGTGCTAGAGATTCCTCTAGCGGTCCCACAGATACGCAGTATTTT
18	TRBV12-3/TRBV12-4	NA	TRBD2	TRBJ2-1	CAITRPGLAEGTYNEQFF	TGTGCCATTACGAGACCGGGACTAGCGGAAGGAACTTACAATGAGCAGTTCTTC
14	TRBV20-1	few	NA	TRBJ2-1	CSARGWRSYNEQFF	TGCAGTGCTAGAGGATGGCGGAGCTACAATGAGCAGTTCTTC
19	TRBV5-5	NA	TRBD2	TRBJ2-1	CASSLVASGGISSYNEQFF	TGTGCCAGCAGCTTGGTGGCTAGCGGGGGGATTAGCTCCTACAATGAGCAGTTCTTC
15	TRBV7-2	NA	NA	TRBJ1-5	CASSSGPPGNQPQHF	TGTGCCAGCAGCTCAGGGCCTCCCGGCAATCAGCCCCAGCATTTT
16	TRBV3-1	few	TRBD2	TRBJ2-7	CASSQGGTSGPYEQYF	TGTGCCAGCAGCCAGGGAGGGACTAGCGGGCCCTACGAGCAGTACTTC
14	TRBV29-1	few	TRBD1	TRBJ2-7	CSVRGTGNPYEQYF	TGCAGCGTGAGGGGGACAGGGAATCCCTACGAGCAGTACTTC
15	TRBV6-1	few	NA	TRBJ2-7	CASRNTGTGTYEQYF	TGTGCCAGCAGAAACACCGGGACTGGGACCTACGAGCAGTACTTC
15	TRBV4-1	few	NA	TRBJ1-2	CASSPSTLDGYGYTF	TGCGCCAGCAGTCCTTCAACCTTGGACGGCTATGGCTACACCTTC
16	TRBV25-1	few	TRBD2	TRBJ2-5	CASSEFSGGAGETQYF	TGTGCCAGCAGTGAATTTAGCGGGGGGGCCGGGGAGACCCAGTACTTC
10	TRBV9	NA	NA	TRBJ1-6	CASSAFPLHF	TGTGCCAGCAGCGCGTTTCCCCTCCACTTT
16	TRBV2	NA	NA	TRBJ2-3	CAGSVGVAAYTDTQYF	TGTGCCGGCAGTGTAGGGGTGGCTGCCTACACAGATACGCAGTATTTT
15	TRBV5-1	few	TRBD1	TRBJ1-2	CASSIRDSSYGGYTF	TGCGCCAGCAGCATCCGGGACAGTTCTTACGGTGGCTACACCTTC
13	TRBV7-9	many	NA	TRBJ2-3	CASSFGATDTQYF	TGTGCCAGCAGTTTTGGTGCCACAGATACGCAGTATTTT
12	TRBV5-1	few	NA	TRBJ1-2	CASQEEGYGYTF	TGCGCCAGCCAGGAGGAAGGCTATGGCTACACCTTC
16	TRBV5-1	NA	NA	TRBJ2-2	CASSSKKMTDTGELFF	TGCGCCAGCAGCTCAAAGAAGATGACAGACACCGGGGAGCTGTTTTTT
15	TRBV4-2	NA	NA	TRBJ2-2	CASSQEAANTGELFF	TGTGCCAGCAGCCAAGAGGCAGCGAACACCGGGGAGCTGTTTTTT
17	TRBV27	few	TRBD2	TRBJ2-1	CASSPVDWGGSYNEQFF	TGTGCCAGCAGTCCCGTTGACTGGGGGGGCTCCTACAATGAGCAGTTCTTC
16	TRBV3-1	NA	TRBD2	TRBJ2-1	CASSPLRGGPSDEQFF	TGTGCCAGCAGCCCCTTACGGGGAGGGCCCTCAGATGAGCAGTTCTTC
16	TRBV4-1	many	NA	TRBJ2-6	CASSQSRFSGANVLTF	TGCGCCAGCAGCCAAAGTCGGTTCTCTGGGGCCAACGTCCTGACTTTC
14	TRBV7-9	NA	NA	TRBJ2-7	CASSGGVLYNEQYF	TGTGCCAGCAGCGGCGGGGTCCTTTACAATGAGCAGTACTTC
15	TRBV3-1	few	NA	TRBJ1-2	CAGSMGPDLGYGYTF	TGTGCCGGCAGCATGGGACCGGACCTGGGCTATGGCTACACCTTC
15	TRBV12-3/TRBV12-4	NA	NA	TRBJ2-3	CASSLRRVRADTQYF	TGTGCCAGCAGTTTAAGGCGAGTAAGAGCAGATACGCAGTATTTT
12	TRBV7-9	many	TRBD1	TRBJ2-5	CASSSGQGRQYF	TGTGCCAGCAGCTCTGGACAGGGCCGGCAGTACTTC
15	TRBV25-1	NA	NA	TRBJ2-7	CASSGGGEGPHEQYF	TGTGCCAGCTCAGGGGGGGGAGAGGGCCCCCACGAGCAGTACTTC
15	TRBV25-1	few	TRBD2	TRBJ2-4	CASSSRRLAGVEQYF	TGTGCCAGCAGTTCGAGGCGACTAGCGGGAGTTGAGCAGTACTTC
15	TRBV7-2	NA	NA	TRBJ1-2	CASSLPGTDLYGCTF	TGTGCCAGCAGCTTACCCGGGACGGACCTCTATGGCTGCACCTTC
15	TRBV4-1	NA	NA	TRBJ1-1	CASSQLQGGFTEAFF	TGCGCCAGCAGCCAATTACAGGGAGGATTCACTGAAGCTTTCTTT
16	TRBV11-2	NA	TRBD1	TRBJ2-2	CASSLVTGGITGELFF	TGTGCCAGCAGCTTGGTCACAGGGGGTATCACCGGGGAGCTGTTTTTT
13	TRBV28	few	NA	TRBJ1-2	CASSEQENYGYTF	TGTGCCAGCAGTGAACAGGAGAACTATGGCTACACCTTC
16	TRBV6-1	NA	NA	TRBJ1-5	CASSDSGRGYIQPQHF	TGTGCCAGCAGTGATTCAGGGAGGGGGTACATCCAGCCCCAGCATTTT
15	TRBV12-3/TRBV12-4	few	TRBD2	TRBJ2-5	CASSVAGGPEETQYF	TGTGCCAGCAGTGTAGCGGGAGGGCCGGAAGAGACCCAGTACTTC
15	TRBV7-2	NA	NA	TRBJ1-6	CASSLVAVSNSPLHF	TGTGCCAGCAGCTTAGTGGCGGTCTCTAATTCACCCCTCCACTTT
16	TRBV7-2	NA	TRBD2	TRBJ2-7	CARSLGGTSRSYEQYF	TGTGCCCGCAGCTTAGGAGGGACTAGCCGATCCTACGAGCAGTACTTC
14	TRBV20-1	NA	NA	TRBJ1-2	CSARDSQGADGYTF	TGCAGTGCTAGAGATAGCCAAGGGGCGGATGGCTACACCTTC
14	TRBV2	NA	NA	TRBJ1-1	CASSEVGRGGKAFF	TGTGCCAGCAGTGAAGTGGGGCGGGGAGGAAAAGCTTTCTTT
16	TRBV20-1	NA	NA	TRBJ1-2	CSASHGTGTQRIRYTF	TGCAGTGCTTCTCATGGGACCGGGACTCAAAGGATTCGGTACACCTTC
13	TRBV29-1	many	NA	TRBJ2-7	CSVVIDSNYEQYF	TGCAGCGTTGTGATTGACTCTAACTACGAGCAGTACTTC
14	TRBV20-1	few	NA	TRBJ2-7	CSARDRRFFYEQYF	TGCAGTGCTAGAGATCGCAGGTTCTTCTACGAGCAGTACTTC
13	TRBV9	few	NA	TRBJ2-7	CASSARTGREQYF	TGTGCCAGCAGCGCCCGAACGGGTCGCGAGCAGTACTTC
19	TRBV5-1	NA	NA	TRBJ2-3	CASSEDPQTGIRSTDTQYF	TGCGCCAGCAGCGAGGACCCCCAGACGGGGATTCGGAGCACAGATACGCAGTATTTT